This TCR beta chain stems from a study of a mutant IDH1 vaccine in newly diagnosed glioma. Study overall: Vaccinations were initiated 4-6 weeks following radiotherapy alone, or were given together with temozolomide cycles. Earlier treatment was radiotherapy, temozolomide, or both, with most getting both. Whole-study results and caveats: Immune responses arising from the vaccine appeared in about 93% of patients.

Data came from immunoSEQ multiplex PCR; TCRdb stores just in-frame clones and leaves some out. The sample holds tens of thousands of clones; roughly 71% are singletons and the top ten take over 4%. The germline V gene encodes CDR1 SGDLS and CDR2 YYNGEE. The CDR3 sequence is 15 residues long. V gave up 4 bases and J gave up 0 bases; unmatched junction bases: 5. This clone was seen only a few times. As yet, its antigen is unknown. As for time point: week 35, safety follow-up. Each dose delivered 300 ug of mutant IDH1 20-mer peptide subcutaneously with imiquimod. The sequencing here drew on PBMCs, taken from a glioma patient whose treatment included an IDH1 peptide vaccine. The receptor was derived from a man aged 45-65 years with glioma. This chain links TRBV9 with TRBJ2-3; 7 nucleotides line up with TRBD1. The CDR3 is CASSSRTGSTDTQYF. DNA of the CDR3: TGTGCCAGCAGCTCCCGGACAGGAAGCACAGATACGCAGTATTTT.